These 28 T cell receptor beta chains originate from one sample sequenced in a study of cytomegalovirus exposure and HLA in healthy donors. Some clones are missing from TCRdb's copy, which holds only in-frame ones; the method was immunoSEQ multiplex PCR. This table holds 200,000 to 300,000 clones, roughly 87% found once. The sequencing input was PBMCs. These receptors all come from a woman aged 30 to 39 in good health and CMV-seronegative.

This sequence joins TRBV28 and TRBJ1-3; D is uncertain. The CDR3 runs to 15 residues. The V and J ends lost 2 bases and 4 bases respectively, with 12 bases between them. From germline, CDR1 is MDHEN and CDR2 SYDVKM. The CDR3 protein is CASSLLAQAGNTIYF. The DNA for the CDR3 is TGTGCCAGCAGTTTACTCGCTCAAGCGGGAAACACCATATATTTT.

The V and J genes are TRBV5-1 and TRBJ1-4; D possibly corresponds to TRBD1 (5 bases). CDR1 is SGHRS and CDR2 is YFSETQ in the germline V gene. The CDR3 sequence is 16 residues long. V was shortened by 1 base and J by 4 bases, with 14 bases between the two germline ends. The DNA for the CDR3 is TGCGCCAGCAGCTTGAAGGGGACCGAATATAATGAAAAACTGTTTTTT. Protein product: CASSLKGTEYNEKLFF.

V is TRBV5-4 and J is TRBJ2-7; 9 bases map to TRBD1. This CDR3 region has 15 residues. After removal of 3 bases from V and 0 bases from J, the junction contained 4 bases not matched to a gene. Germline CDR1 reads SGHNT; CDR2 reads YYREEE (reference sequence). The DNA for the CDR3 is TGTGCCAGCAGCTCAGGACAGGGGAGCTCCTACGAGCAGTACTTC. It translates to CASSSGQGSSYEQYF.

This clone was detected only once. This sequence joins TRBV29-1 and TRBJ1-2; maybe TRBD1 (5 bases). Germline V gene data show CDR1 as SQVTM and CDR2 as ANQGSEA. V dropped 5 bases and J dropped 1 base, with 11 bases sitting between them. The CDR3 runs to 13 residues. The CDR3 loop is CSVSMDNNYGYTF. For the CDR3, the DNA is TGCAGCGTTAGTATGGACAATAACTATGGCTACACCTTC.

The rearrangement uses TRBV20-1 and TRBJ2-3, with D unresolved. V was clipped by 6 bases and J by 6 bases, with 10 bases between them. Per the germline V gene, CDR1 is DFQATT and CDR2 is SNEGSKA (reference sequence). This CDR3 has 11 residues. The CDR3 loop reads CSARSLDTQYF. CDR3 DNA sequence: TGCAGTGCCCGCAGCCTGGATACGCAGTATTTT.

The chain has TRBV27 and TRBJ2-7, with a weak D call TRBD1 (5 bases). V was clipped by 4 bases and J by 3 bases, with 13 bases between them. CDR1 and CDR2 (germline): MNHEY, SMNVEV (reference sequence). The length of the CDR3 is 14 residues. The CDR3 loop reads CASSSTVRVYEQYF. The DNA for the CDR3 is TGTGCCAGCAGTTCGACAGTAAGGGTCTACGAGCAGTACTTC.

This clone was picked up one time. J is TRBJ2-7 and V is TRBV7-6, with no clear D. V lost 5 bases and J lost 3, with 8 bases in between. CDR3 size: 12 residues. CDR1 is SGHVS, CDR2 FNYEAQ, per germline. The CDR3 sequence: CASSPNHYEQYF. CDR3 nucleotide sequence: TGTGCCAGCAGCCCAAACCACTACGAGCAGTACTTC.

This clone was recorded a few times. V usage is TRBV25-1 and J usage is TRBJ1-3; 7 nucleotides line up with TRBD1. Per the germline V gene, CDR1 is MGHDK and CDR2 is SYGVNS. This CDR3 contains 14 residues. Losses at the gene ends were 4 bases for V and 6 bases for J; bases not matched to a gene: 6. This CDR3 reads CASSVTGWENTIYF. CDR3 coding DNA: TGTGCCAGCAGTGTGACAGGGTGGGAAAACACCATATATTTT.

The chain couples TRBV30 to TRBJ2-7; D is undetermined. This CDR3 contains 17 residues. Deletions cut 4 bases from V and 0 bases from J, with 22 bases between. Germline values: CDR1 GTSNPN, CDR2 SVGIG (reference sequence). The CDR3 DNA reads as TGTGCCTGGAAACCCACGCGTTTGGTGGGGTCCTCCTACGAGCAGTACTTC. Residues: CAWKPTRLVGSSYEQYF.

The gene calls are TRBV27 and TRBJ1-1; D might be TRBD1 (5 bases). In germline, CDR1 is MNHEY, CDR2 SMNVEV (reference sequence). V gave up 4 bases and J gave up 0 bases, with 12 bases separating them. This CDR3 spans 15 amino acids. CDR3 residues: CASSWGGDMNTEAFF. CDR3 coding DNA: TGTGCCAGCAGTTGGGGGGGAGATATGAACACTGAAGCTTTCTTT.

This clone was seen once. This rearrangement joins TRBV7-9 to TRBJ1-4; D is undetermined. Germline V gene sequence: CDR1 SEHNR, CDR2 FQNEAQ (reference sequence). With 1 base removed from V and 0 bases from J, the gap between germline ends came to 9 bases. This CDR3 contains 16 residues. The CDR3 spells CASSLVRGTTNEKLFF. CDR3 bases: TGTGCCAGCAGCTTAGTACGGGGAACAACTAATGAAAAACTGTTTTTT. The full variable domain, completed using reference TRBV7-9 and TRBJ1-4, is DTGVSQNPRHKITKRGQNVTFRCDPISEHNRLYWYRQTLGQGPEFLTYFQNEAQLEKSRLLSDRFSAERPKGSFSTLEIQRTEQGDSAMYLCASSLVRGTTNEKLFFGSGTQLSVL.

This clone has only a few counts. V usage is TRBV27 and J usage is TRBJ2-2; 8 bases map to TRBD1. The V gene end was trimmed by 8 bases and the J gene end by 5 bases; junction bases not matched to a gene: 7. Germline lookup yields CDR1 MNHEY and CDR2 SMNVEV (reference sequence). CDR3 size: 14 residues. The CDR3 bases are TGTGCCAGCGGCTTTCAGGGGGCTACCGGGGAGCTGTTTTTT. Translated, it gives CASGFQGATGELFF.

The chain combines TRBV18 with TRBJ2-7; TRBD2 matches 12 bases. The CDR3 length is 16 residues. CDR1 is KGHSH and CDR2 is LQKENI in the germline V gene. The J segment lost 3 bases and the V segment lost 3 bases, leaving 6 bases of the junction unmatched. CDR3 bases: TGTGCCAGCTCACCGAGGACTAGCGGGATTCTCTACGAGCAGTACTTC. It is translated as CASSPRTSGILYEQYF.

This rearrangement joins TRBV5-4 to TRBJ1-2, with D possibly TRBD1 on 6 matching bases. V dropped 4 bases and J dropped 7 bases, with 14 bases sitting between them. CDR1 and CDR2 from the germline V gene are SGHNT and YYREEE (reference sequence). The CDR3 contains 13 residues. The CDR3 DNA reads TGTGCCAGCAGCGCCTTAAACAGGGCTGGCTACACCTTC. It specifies CASSALNRAGYTF.

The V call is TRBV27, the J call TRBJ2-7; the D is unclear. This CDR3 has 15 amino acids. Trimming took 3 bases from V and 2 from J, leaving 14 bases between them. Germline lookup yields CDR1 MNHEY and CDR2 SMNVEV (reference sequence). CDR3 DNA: TGTGCCAGCAGTTTTTCCGGCTCCGCCACCTACGAGCAGTACTTC. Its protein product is CASSFSGSATYEQYF.

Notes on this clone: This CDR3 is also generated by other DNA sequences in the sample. The CDR3 nucleotides are TGCGCCAGCAGCCCTACCGGGACCTACGAGCAGTACTTC. Translating gives CASSPTGTYEQYF. The chain has TRBV5-1 and TRBJ2-7; TRBD2 might be the D (5 bases). CDR1 and CDR2 (germline): SGHRS, YFSETQ. V gave up 4 bases and J gave up 2 bases, with 10 bases separating them. The CDR3 extends over 13 amino acids.

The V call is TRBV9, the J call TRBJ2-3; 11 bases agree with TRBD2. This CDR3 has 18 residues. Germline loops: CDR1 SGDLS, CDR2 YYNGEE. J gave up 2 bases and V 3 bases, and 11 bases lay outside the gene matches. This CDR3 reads CASSAPSGLAEDTDTQYF. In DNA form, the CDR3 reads TGTGCCAGCAGCGCCCCGTCGGGACTAGCGGAGGACACAGATACGCAGTATTTT.

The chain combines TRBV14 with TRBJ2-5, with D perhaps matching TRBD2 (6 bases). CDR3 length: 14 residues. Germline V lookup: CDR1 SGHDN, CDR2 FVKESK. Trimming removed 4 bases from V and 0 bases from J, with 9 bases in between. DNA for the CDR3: TGTGCCAGCAGCCCAAGGGACTACCAAGAGACCCAGTACTTC. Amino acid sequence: CASSPRDYQETQYF. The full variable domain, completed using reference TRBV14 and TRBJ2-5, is EAGVTQFPSHSVIEKGQTVTLRCDPISGHDNLYWYRRVMGKEIKFLLHFVKESKQDESGMPNNRFLAERTGGTYSTLKVQPAELEDSGVYFCASSPRDYQETQYFGPGTRLLVL.

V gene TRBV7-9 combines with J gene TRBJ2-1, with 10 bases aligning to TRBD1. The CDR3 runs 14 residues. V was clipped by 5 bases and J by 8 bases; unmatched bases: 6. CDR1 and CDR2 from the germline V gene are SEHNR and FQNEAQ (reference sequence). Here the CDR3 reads CASSGGQGRDEQFF. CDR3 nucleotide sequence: TGTGCCAGCAGCGGGGGACAGGGGCGTGATGAGCAGTTCTTC.

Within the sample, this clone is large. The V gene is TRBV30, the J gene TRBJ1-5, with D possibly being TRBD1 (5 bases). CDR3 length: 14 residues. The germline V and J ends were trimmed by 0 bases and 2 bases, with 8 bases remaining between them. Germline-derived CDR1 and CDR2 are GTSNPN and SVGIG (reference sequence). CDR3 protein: CAWSVIGGNQPQHF. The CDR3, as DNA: TGTGCCTGGAGTGTAATAGGGGGCAATCAGCCCCAGCATTTT.

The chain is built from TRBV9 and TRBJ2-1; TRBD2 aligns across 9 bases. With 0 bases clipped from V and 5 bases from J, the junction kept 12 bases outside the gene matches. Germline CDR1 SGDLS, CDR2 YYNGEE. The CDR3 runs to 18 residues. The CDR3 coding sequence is TGTGCCAGCAGCGTAGAAGTGGCGGGAGGGCCGAAGAACAATGAGCAGTTCTTC. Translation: CASSVEVAGGPKNNEQFF.

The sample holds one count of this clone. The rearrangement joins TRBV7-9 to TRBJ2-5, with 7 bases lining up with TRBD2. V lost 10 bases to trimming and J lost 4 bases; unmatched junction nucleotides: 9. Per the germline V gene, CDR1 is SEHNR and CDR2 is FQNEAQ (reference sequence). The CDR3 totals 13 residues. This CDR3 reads CATLGGALETQYF. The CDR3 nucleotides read TGTGCCACCCTGGGAGGGGCTTTAGAGACCCAGTACTTC.

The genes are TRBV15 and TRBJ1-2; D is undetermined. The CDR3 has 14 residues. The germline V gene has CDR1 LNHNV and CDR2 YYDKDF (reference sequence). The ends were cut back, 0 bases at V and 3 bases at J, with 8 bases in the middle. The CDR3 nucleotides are TGTGCCACCAGCAGAGAGACGACATACTATGGCTACACCTTC. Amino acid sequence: CATSRETTYYGYTF.

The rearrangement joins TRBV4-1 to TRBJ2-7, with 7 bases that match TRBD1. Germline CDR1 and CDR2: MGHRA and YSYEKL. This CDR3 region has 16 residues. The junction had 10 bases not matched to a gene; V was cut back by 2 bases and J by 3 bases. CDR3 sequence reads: CASSQSRQGGFYEQYF. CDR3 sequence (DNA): TGCGCCAGCAGCCAATCGAGACAGGGCGGGTTCTACGAGCAGTACTTC.

The CDR3 here is CASSQLHAQGVGEQYF. CDR3 in DNA: TGCGCCAGCAGCCAACTCCACGCCCAGGGGGTCGGCGAGCAGTACTTC. The chain uses TRBV4-3 and TRBJ2-7, with 7 nucleotides matching TRBD1. V gave up 2 bases and J gave up 6 bases; unmatched junction bases: 13. The CDR3 is 16 amino acids. Germline V lookup: CDR1 LGHNA, CDR2 YSLEER.

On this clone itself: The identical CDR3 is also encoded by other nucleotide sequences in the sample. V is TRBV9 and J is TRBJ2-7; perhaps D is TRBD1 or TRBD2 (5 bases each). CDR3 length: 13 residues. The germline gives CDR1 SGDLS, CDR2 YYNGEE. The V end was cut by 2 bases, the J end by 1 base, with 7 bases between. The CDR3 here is CASSVGGSYEQYF. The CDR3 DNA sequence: TGTGCCAGCAGCGTTGGGGGTTCCTACGAGCAGTACTTC.

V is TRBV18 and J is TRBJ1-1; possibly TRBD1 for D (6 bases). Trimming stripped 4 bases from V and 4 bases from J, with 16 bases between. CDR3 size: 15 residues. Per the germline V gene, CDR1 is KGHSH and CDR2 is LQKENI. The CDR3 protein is CASSRTGWGTTEAFF. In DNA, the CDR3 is TGTGCCAGCTCACGTACAGGGTGGGGAACCACTGAAGCTTTCTTT.

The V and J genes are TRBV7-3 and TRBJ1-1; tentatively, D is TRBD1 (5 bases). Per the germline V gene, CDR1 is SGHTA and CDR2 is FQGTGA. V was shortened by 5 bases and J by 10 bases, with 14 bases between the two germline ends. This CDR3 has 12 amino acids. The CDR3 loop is CASSPQWRGAFF. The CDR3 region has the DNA TGTGCCAGCAGCCCCCAATGGAGGGGAGCTTTCTTT.